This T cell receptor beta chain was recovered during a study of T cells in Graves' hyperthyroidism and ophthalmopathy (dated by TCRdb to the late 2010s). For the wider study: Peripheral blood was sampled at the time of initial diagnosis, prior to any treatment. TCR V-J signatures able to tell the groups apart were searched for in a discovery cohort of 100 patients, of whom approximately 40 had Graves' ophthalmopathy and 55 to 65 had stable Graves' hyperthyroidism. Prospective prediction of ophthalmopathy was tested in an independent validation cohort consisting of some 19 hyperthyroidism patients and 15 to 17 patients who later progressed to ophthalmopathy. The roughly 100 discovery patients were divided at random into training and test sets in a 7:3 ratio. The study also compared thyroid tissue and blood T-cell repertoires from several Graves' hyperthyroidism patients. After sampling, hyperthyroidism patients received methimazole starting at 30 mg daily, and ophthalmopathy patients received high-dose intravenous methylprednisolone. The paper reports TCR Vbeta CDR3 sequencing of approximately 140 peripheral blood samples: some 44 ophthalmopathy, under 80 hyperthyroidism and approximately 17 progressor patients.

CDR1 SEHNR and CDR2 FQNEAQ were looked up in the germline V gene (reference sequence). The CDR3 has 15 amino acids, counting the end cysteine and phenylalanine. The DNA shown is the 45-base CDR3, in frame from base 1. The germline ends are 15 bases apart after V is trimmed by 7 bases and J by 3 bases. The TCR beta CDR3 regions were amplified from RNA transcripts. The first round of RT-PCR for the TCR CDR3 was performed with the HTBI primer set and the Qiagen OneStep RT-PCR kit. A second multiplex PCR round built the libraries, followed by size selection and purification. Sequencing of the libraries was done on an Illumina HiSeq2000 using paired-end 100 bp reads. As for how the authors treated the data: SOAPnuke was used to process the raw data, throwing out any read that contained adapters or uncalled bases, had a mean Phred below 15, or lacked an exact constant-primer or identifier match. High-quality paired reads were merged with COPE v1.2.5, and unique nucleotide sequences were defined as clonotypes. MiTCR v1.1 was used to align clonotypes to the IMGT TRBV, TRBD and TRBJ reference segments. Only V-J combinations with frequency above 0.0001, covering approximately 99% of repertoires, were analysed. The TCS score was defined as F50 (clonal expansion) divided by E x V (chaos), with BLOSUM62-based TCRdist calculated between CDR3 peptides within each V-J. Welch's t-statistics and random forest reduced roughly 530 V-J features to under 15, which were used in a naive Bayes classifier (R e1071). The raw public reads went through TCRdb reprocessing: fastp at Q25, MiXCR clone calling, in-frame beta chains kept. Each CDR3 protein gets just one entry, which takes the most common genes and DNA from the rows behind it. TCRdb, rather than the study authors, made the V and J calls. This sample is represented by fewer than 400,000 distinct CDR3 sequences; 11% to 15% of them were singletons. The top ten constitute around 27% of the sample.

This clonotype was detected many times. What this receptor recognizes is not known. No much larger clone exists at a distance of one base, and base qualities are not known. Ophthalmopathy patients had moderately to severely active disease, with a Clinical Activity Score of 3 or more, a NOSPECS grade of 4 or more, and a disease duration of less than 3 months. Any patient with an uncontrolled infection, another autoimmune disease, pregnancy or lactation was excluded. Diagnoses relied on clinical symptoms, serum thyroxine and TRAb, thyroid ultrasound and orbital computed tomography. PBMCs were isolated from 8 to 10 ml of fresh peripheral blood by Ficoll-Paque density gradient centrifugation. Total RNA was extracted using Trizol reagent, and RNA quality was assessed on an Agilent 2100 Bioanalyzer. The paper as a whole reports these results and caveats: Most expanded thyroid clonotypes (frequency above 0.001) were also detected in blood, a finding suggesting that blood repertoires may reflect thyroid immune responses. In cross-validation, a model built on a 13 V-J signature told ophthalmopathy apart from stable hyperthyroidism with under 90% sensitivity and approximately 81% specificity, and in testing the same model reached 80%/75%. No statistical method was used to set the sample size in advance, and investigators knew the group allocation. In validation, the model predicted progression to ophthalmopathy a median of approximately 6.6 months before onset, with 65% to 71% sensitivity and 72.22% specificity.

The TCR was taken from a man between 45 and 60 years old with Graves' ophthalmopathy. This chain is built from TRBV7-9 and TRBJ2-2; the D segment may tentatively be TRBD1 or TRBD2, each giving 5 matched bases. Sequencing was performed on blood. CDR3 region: CASTPPGLDTGELFF. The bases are TGTGCCAGCACCCCCCCGGGGCTCGACACCGGGGAGCTGTTTTTT.